Listed below are T cell receptor beta chains from one sample, sequenced in a study of T cell repertoires in cytomegalovirus infection. Their target antigens are unknown. TCRdb ran MiXCR on the reads and lists one entry per CDR3 protein. The repertoire holds about 89,000 distinct CDR3 sequences, about 29% seen once, with less than 75% in the top ten. Specimen: CD8+ T cells from cultured PBMCs, collected from culture after CMV antigen stimulation. These receptors originate from a human donor in good health (CMV status not recorded). Some clones in this sample may be carry-over from other donors' samples. The CDR3 runs from the conserved cysteine through the conserved F or W. The D gene is left open where the match is weak. Not all rows give a size; the values are once, few, many and, for expanded clones, a class.

size | J | D | V | DNA | CDR3
few | TRBJ2-1 | . | TRBV28 | TGTGCCAGCAGCTCCCCCATCGCGCGGGGCGTCAATGAGCAGTTCTTC | CASSSPIARGVNEQFF
. | TRBJ1-5 | . | TRBV7-9 | TGTGCCAGCAGCCCGACGGGGTTGGGTCAGCCCCAGCATTTT | CASSPTGLGQPQHF
few | TRBJ1-1 | . | TRBV7-6 | TGTGCCAGCAGCTTCGGGCCCGCGGGGGAGAACACTGAAGCTTTCTTT | CASSFGPAGENTEAFF
. | TRBJ1-4 | TRBD1 | TRBV28 | TGTGCCAGCAGGCCGGACAGGGTTGGAACTAATGAAAAACTGTTTTTT | CASRPDRVGTNEKLFF
few | TRBJ1-2 | TRBD1 | TRBV12-3/TRBV12-4 | TGTGCCACCCTGGGACAGGGGGACTCGGGCTATGGCTACACCTTC | CATLGQGDSGYGYTF
medium-sized | TRBJ1-6 | TRBD1 | TRBV25-1 | TGTGCCAGCAGGGGGGACAGGGGGTTTGATTCACCCCTCCACTTT | CASRGDRGFDSPLHF
. | TRBJ2-7 | . | TRBV6-1 | TGTGCCAGCAGCGACGGACAGCTCTACGAGCAGTACTTC | CASSDGQLYEQYF
. | TRBJ2-5 | . | TRBV6-5 | TGTGCCAGCAGTTACTTTCCAGGAGGATTAGGGGAGACCCAGTACTTC | CASSYFPGGLGETQYF
many | TRBJ1-1 | . | TRBV2 | TGTGCCAGCAGCGGAAGGGAGAACACTGAAGCTTTCTTT | CASSGRENTEAFF
few | TRBJ1-5 | . | TRBV12-3/TRBV12-4 | TGTGCCAGCCAGATCGAGGGGTGGCAGCCCCAGCATTTT | CASQIEGWQPQHF
. | TRBJ1-6 | TRBD1 | TRBV6-4 | TGTGCCAGCAGCGCCGGGACAGGGAATAATTCACCCCTCCACTTT | CASSAGTGNNSPLHF
few | TRBJ2-1 | TRBD2 | TRBV7-2 | TGTGCCAGCAGCCTTACTAGCGGAAGAATGAATGAGCAGTTCTTC | CASSLTSGRMNEQFF
. | TRBJ1-2 | . | TRBV13 | TGTGCCAGCAGCTTAGTCGCCGACACATACTATGGCTACACCTTC | CASSLVADTYYGYTF
many | TRBJ2-1 | TRBD2 | TRBV7-8 | TGTGCCAGCAGCTTAGGGGCGGGAGCCTACAATGAGCAGTTCTTC | CASSLGAGAYNEQFF
few | TRBJ2-7 | TRBD2 | TRBV7-9 | TGTGCCAGCAGCTCAGGGACTAGCGGGTCCTACGAGCAGTACTTC | CASSSGTSGSYEQYF
few | TRBJ2-1 | TRBD1 | TRBV2 | TGTGCCACCTCCGGGACAGGGGACAATGAGCAGTTCTTC | CATSGTGDNEQFF
. | TRBJ1-5 | TRBD1 | TRBV5-1 | TGCGCCAGCAGCTTGACTAGACAGGGAACCTGGAGGTATAGCAATCAGCCCCAGCATTTT | CASSLTRQGTWRYSNQPQHF
few | TRBJ2-5 | . | TRBV28 | TGTGCCAGCAGTCAGGGTGCCGCAGGAGAGACCCAGTACTTC | CASSQGAAGETQYF
. | TRBJ2-5 | . | TRBV24-1 | TGTGCCACCAGTGATTTCAAAAGGGACAAGTTCCAAGAGACCCAGTACTTC | CATSDFKRDKFQETQYF
. | TRBJ1-1 | . | TRBV7-9 | TGTGCCAGCAGCTTTGTTGATCCTGTGAACACTGAAGCTTTCTTT | CASSFVDPVNTEAFF
. | TRBJ1-1 | . | TRBV28 | TGTGCCAGCAGTCCCTACCTCAGAGGGCGGGGGACTGAAGCTTTCTTT | CASSPYLRGRGTEAFF
few | TRBJ1-5 | TRBD1 | TRBV28 | TGTGCCAGCAGCCTGACAGGGGTGCAGCCCCAGCATTTT | CASSLTGVQPQHF
. | TRBJ2-7 | . | TRBV27 | TGTGCCAGCAGTTTAGTGGCCAGCTCCTACGAGCAGTACTTC | CASSLVASSYEQYF
. | TRBJ2-7 | TRBD2 | TRBV7-2 | TGTGCCAGCAGCTTAGAGGGACTAGCGGGGGATGAGCAGTACTTC | CASSLEGLAGDEQYF
many | TRBJ2-7 | . | TRBV28 | TGTGCCAGCAGTTCCCTCGGAGTGGGCGAGCAGTACTTC | CASSSLGVGEQYF
few | TRBJ1-6 | . | TRBV27 | TGTGCCAGCAGTTTCGCAGATAAATATAATTCACCCCTCCACTTT | CASSFADKYNSPLHF
many | TRBJ2-7 | . | TRBV12-3/TRBV12-4 | TGTGCCAGCAGTCTCTACGGCGGGGACGAGCAGTACTTC | CASSLYGGDEQYF
. | TRBJ2-1 | . | TRBV6-5 | TGTGCCAGCAGTTACCTTGGCAGGGGCGCATACAATGAGCAGTTCTTC | CASSYLGRGAYNEQFF
. | TRBJ2-7 | . | TRBV7-3 | TGTGCCAGCACCCCCCCCACTTCGGGACTCCTCTACGAGCAGTACTTC | CASTPPTSGLLYEQYF
many | TRBJ2-3 | TRBD2 | TRBV11-1 | TGTGCCAGCAGCTGGGATAGCGGGGGGTACCTTCTCACAGATACGCAGTATTTT | CASSWDSGGYLLTDTQYF
. | TRBJ2-3 | . | TRBV12-3/TRBV12-4 | TGTGCCAGCAGTTCCAATCGGCGCGATACGCAGTATTTT | CASSSNRRDTQYF
many | TRBJ2-6 | . | TRBV7-6 | TGTGCCAGCAGTTACGGACGGATCTCTGGGGCCAACGTCCTGACTTTC | CASSYGRISGANVLTF
. | TRBJ2-7 | . | TRBV6-8 | TGTACCAGCAGCCCCCCTCTCGACAGTTCCTACGAGCAGTACTTC | CTSSPPLDSSYEQYF
few | TRBJ2-3 | . | TRBV3-1 | TGTGCCAGCAGCCAAGAGGGGGCAGAACCGACAGATACGCAGTATTTT | CASSQEGAEPTDTQYF
. | TRBJ1-2 | . | TRBV6-8 | TGTGCCAGTACCTGGGGCAGCCACTATGGCTACACCTTC | CASTWGSHYGYTF
few | TRBJ2-7 | TRBD2 | TRBV7-6 | TGTGCCAGCAGCCCTAGCGGGGGGACCCCCTACGAGCAGTACTTC | CASSPSGGTPYEQYF
many | TRBJ1-1 | . | TRBV7-8 | TGTGCCAGCAGCTCGCGGTCCGCTGAAGCTTTCTTT | CASSSRSAEAFF
once | TRBJ2-7 | TRBD1 | TRBV28 | TGTGCCAGCAGTTCCTATGGGGGGCAGGGGGCACTCTACGAGCAGTACTTC | CASSSYGGQGALYEQYF
few | TRBJ2-3 | TRBD2 | TRBV29-1 | TGCAGCGTTGGCGGGACTAGCGGGGACGTCCGAACAGATACGCAGTATTTT | CSVGGTSGDVRTDTQYF
few | TRBJ2-5 | TRBD2 | TRBV6-5 | TGTGCCAGCAGAGTAGCGGGGGGGGAGACCCAGTACTTC | CASRVAGGETQYF
. | TRBJ2-7 | . | TRBV2 | TGTGCCAGCAGTGAAGCGCGACAGAACTCCTACGAGCAGTACTTC | CASSEARQNSYEQYF
few | TRBJ1-2 | TRBD1 | TRBV6-5 | TGTGCCAGCAGTTATTCGACAGGGGACGATGGCTACACCTTC | CASSYSTGDDGYTF
. | TRBJ1-1 | . | TRBV29-1 | TGCAGCGTTGTCTTGGCACCCATTGGGGCTGAAGCTTTCTTT | CSVVLAPIGAEAFF
few | TRBJ2-7 | . | TRBV6-2/TRBV6-3 | TGTGCCAGCAGTTACTCGCTCGAGCAGTACTTC | CASSYSLEQYF
few | TRBJ2-1 | . | TRBV7-9 | TGTGCCAGCAGCTTTCATAGTCCAGACCCTCAGTTCTTC | CASSFHSPDPQFF